The 18 T cell receptor beta chains below all came from one sample that was sequenced in a study of T cell repertoires in aging, cancer and after chemotherapy. Peripheral blood genomic DNA, not sorted cells or RNA, was the template. Multiplex touch-down PCR with TRB-A/B primers amplified rearranged V-D-J TRB sequences. From the multiplex PCR reads, TCRdb called clonotypes with MiXCR, one entry per CDR3 protein. Among 9,300 or so distinct CDR3 sequences listed, 20% to 25% were seen once. Sequenced sample: blood. The receptors were gathered from a human donor with a blood cancer. The donor label of this sample is uncertain.

By share, this clonotype counts as medium-sized. This chain connects TRBV5-5 to TRBJ2-2; TRBD2 matches at 11 bases. V was pared by 1 base and J by 7 bases, with 9 bases of the junction left unmatched. There are 17 residues in the CDR3. CDR1 and CDR2 (germline): SGHKS, YYEKEE (reference sequence). The CDR3 nucleotides read TGTGCCAGCAGCTTGTTTAGCGGGGGGGCCGGTAGCGGGGAGCTGTTTTTT. The encoded protein is CASSLFSGGAGSGELFF. Complete variable domain (other parts from reference TRBV5-5 and TRBJ2-2): DAGVTQSPTHLIKTRGQQVTLRCSPISGHKSVSWYQQVLGQGPQFIFQYYEKEERGRGNFPDRFSARQFPNYSSELNVNALLLGDSALYLCASSLFSGGAGSGELFFGEGSRLTVL.

V and J are TRBV5-1 and TRBJ1-6; TRBD1 matches 10 bases. CDR1 and CDR2 from the germline V gene are SGHRS and YFSETQ. The V gene end was trimmed by 4 bases and the J gene end by 8 bases; junction bases not matched to a gene: 3. The length of the CDR3 is 14 residues. CDR3 coding DNA: TGCGCCAGCAGCCAAGGACAGGGGGATTCACCCCTCCACTTT. This translates into CASSQGQGDSPLHF.

The table lists this clonotype with a few counts. The gene calls are TRBV5-1 and TRBJ1-3; D unclear. This CDR3 spans 13 amino acids. V was shortened by 1 base and J by 0 bases, with 2 bases between the two germline ends. The germline CDR1 and CDR2 sequences are SGHRS and YFSETQ. The CDR3 DNA follows: TGCGCCAGCAGCTTGAACTCTGGAAACACCATATATTTT. It translates to CASSLNSGNTIYF.

In its sample, this clonotype was seen many times. The chain joins TRBV13 to TRBJ2-1; D is ambiguous. Between the trimmed V and J ends, which lost 1 base and 4 bases, there was a span of 5 bases. Germline V gene lookup returns CDR1 PRHDT and CDR2 FYEKMQ (reference sequence). This CDR3 is 13 amino acids long. DNA for the CDR3: TGTGCCAGCAGCTTAGTGGGATACAATGAGCAGTTCTTC. This codes for CASSLVGYNEQFF. Full variable domain (outside the CDR3, taken from reference TRBV13 and TRBJ2-1): AAGVIQSPRHLIKEKRETATLKCYPIPRHDTVYWYQQGPGQDPQFLISFYEKMQSDKGSIPDRFSAQQFSDYHSELNMSSLELGDSALYFCASSLVGYNEQFFGPGTRLTVL.

As regards this clonotype: A read error may be the cause here, since a much bigger clone is one base away. The chain combines TRBV19 with TRBJ1-1; D is ambiguous. The CDR3 covers 13 residues. Germline V gene sequence: CDR1 LNHDA, CDR2 SQIVND (reference sequence). The DNA for the CDR3 is TGTGCCAGTTGTATAGGAGGGCGTAGTGAAGCTTTCTTT. It codes for CASCIGGRSEAFF.

This clonotype showed up many times. The genes are TRBV6-5 and TRBJ1-5, with TRBD1 matching 7 bases. With V trimmed by 5 bases and J by 7 bases, 8 bases remained unmatched. The CDR3 consists of 14 residues. Germline V gene data show CDR1 as MNHEY and CDR2 as SVGAGI. For the CDR3, the DNA is TGTGCCAGCAGTCAATACAGGGGAGGGCAGCCCCAGCATTTT. Translated: CASSQYRGGQPQHF.

This clonotype is medium-sized within its sample. The V and J genes are TRBV29-1 and TRBJ1-6, with D tentatively TRBD1 (5 bases). Trimming stripped 6 bases from V and 6 bases from J, with 15 bases between. Germline loops: CDR1 SQVTM, CDR2 ANQGSEA. The CDR3 spans 14 residues. The chain's CDR3 is CSVRISGGNSPLHF. The CDR3 DNA reads as TGCAGCGTCCGGATCTCGGGGGGTAATTCACCCCTCCACTTT.

The chain combines TRBV5-6 with TRBJ2-7, with 9 bases aligning to TRBD1. V lost 0 bases, J lost 4 bases, and 2 bases stayed unmatched. The CDR3 consists of 14 residues. Per germline, CDR1 SGHDT and CDR2 YYEEEE. The CDR3, as DNA: TGTGCCAGCAGCTTGGGGACAGGGGCGTACGAGCAGTACTTC. Its translation is CASSLGTGAYEQYF.

The chain uses TRBV6-2 or TRBV6-3 and TRBJ1-2; no clear D. Germline V gene lookup returns CDR1 MNHEY and CDR2 SVGEGT. V was trimmed by 5 bases and J by 8 bases, leaving 12 bases between them. The CDR3 runs to 12 residues. The CDR3 nucleotides are TGTGCCAGCAGTGACCCAACAGAAGGCTACACCTTC. It translates to CASSDPTEGYTF.

Points on this clonotype: A much larger clonotype is one base distant, so this may be a read error. The chain combines TRBV19 with TRBJ2-1, with a weak D call TRBD1 (5 bases). The CDR3 spans 11 residues. The V gene's germline CDR1 is LNHDA and CDR2 SQIVND (reference sequence). The DNA for the CDR3 is TGTACCAGTAGTATGGGTGACAGCCGACATTTC. This encodes CTSSMGDSRHF.

The V and J genes are TRBV4-2 and TRBJ1-6; TRBD1 aligns across 7 bases. This CDR3 contains 15 residues. Per the germline V gene, CDR1 is LGHNA and CDR2 is YNFKEQ. V shed 3 bases and J 10 bases; nucleotides not matched to a gene: 9. The CDR3 bases are TGTGCCAGCAGCCACCCCGACAGGGTTGACTCACCCCTCCACTTT. Its translation: CASSHPDRVDSPLHF.

This clonotype is medium-sized by share. The gene calls are TRBV12-3 or TRBV12-4 and TRBJ1-3; D ambiguous. V lost 6 bases and J lost 0, with 12 bases in between. The CDR3 length is 15 residues. The chain's CDR3 is CASRAASISGNTIYF. In DNA, the CDR3 is TGTGCCAGCAGGGCGGCGAGTATCTCTGGAAACACCATATATTTT.

Note on this clonotype: The junction and the germline gene differ at one end; a read error may be behind it. The rearrangement uses TRBV7-9 and TRBJ1-2; possible D gene TRBD1, 6 bases. CDR1 is SEHNR and CDR2 is FQNEAQ in the germline V gene (reference sequence). This CDR3 comprises 13 residues. Here the CDR3 reads CTSSGGGVAGYTF. As DNA, the CDR3 is TGTACCAGCAGCGGGGGCGGGGTCGCTGGCTACACCTTC.

Only a few counts were recorded for this clonotype. The gene calls are TRBV6-5 and TRBJ1-1; possible D gene TRBD1, 6 bases. V lost 2 bases and J lost 7, with 11 bases in between. Germline CDR1 reads MNHEY; CDR2 reads SVGAGI. The CDR3 has 13 residues. The CDR3 sequence: CASSYLDSDEAFF. The CDR3 coding sequence is TGTGCCAGCAGTTACCTGGACAGCGATGAAGCTTTCTTT.

This clonotype is labeled medium-sized. This chain connects TRBV27 to TRBJ2-7; TRBD2 matches 13 bases. Germline-derived CDR1 and CDR2 are MNHEY and SMNVEV (reference sequence). With 5 bases clipped from V and 7 bases from J, the junction kept 5 bases outside the gene matches. This CDR3 is 14 amino acids long. CDR3 region: CASSLGTSGTEQYF. The CDR3, as DNA: TGTGCCAGCAGTCTCGGGACTAGCGGGACGGAGCAGTACTTC.

This clonotype was counted between two and nine times. The chain couples TRBV6-1 to TRBJ2-5; TRBD2 aligns across 7 bases. Germline CDR1 reads MNHNS; CDR2 reads SASEGT. The CDR3 covers 16 residues. V was clipped by 3 bases and J by 7 bases; unmatched bases: 14. The CDR3 coding sequence is TGTGCCAGCAGTGAGTGGGGAGGCGGGGGTTCACTGACCCAGTACTTC. This sequence encodes CASSEWGGGGSLTQYF.

This chain joins TRBV4-2 and TRBJ1-2, with TRBD1 matching 7 bases. CDR1 is LGHNA, CDR2 YNFKEQ, per germline. The V gene end was trimmed by 1 base and the J gene end by 11 bases; junction bases not matched to a gene: 4. The CDR3 has 12 amino acids. This CDR3 reads CASSQGQGSYTF. The CDR3 nucleotides read TGTGCCAGCAGCCAAGGACAGGGATCGTACACCTTC.

In this sample, this clonotype turned up many times. The chain is built from TRBV15 and TRBJ2-7, with 7 nucleotides matching TRBD1. V trimming: 3 bases; J trimming: 1 base; junction bases outside the gene matches: 3. The CDR3 totals 14 residues. CDR1 is LNHNV, CDR2 YYDKDF, per germline (reference sequence). This chain's CDR3 is CATSRTGISYEQYF. CDR3 DNA sequence: TGTGCCACCAGCAGGACAGGGATTTCCTACGAGCAGTACTTC.